This T cell receptor beta chain was retrieved from a study of blood T cell repertoires in COVID-19. For the study at large: Researchers got acute and convalescent COVID-19 samples from the United States, Italy and Spain. T cells, B-cell-depleted T cells, or PBMCs supplied cDNA or gDNA.

The CDR3 totals 15 residues. Germline-derived CDR1 and CDR2 are SGDLS and YYNGEE. V shed 0 bases, J shed 6 bases, and the junction held 4 bases outside the gene matches. Under the authors' procedure: Amplifying reference gene primers gave estimates of nucleated cell counts. Sequencing used immunoSEQ multiplex PCR; TCRdb keeps in-frame clones, though not all of them. The V and J calls and clone size come from that table; D and trimming were worked out from the DNA. The data contain about 260,000 clones, around 90% of them seen just once; the ten biggest clones take up over 4%. The sequencing input was peripheral blood. The clonotype was recovered from a man aged 60 to 75 who had recovered from COVID-19. The chain uses TRBV9 and TRBJ2-1, with 9 bases lining up with TRBD2. Here the CDR3 DNA reads TGTGCCAGCAGCGTAGATGCGGGGGGGCGCAATGAGCAGTTCTTC. Translation gives CASSVDAGGRNEQFF.